This TCR beta chain appears in the sequencing data of a study of identical twins. A single record per CDR3 protein comes from TCRdb applying MiXCR to the 5' RACE reads. The sample lists 230,000 or so distinct CDR3 sequences, around 8.8% occurring once. Germline-derived CDR1 and CDR2 are SGHAT and FQNNGV. V was shortened by 5 bases and J by 5 bases, with 13 bases between the two germline ends. The CDR3 consists of 14 residues. This clonotype has just a few counts. These data also formed part of another study, on yellow fever vaccine responses in identical twins. According to that study: Vaccine T cell responses of twins reportedly seemed partly convergent and partly personalized.

This sequence originates from a woman under 30 in good health. This chain links TRBV11-2 with TRBJ2-1; D might be TRBD2 (5 bases). Sequenced input: CD8+ T cells sorted from blood. The CDR3 sequence is CASSPLLAHNEQFF. Here the CDR3 DNA reads TGTGCCAGCAGCCCACTCCTAGCCCACAATGAGCAGTTCTTC.